This T cell receptor (beta chain) was recovered during a study of graft-versus-host responses after intestinal transplantation. Overall study: Anti-thymocyte globulin induction preceded around 3 years of tacrolimus and steroid maintenance in all recipients. Overall study findings and caveats: Analysis identified GvH clones in recipient marrow, with some appearing first in ileum or blood.

The assay was immunoSEQ multiplex PCR, and TCRdb's table has in-frame clones only and misses some. The sample contains about 120,000 clones, 90% to 95% of which appear only once. Trimming took 6 bases from V and 0 from J, leaving 19 bases between them. The CDR3 has 16 residues. Germline V gene sequence: CDR1 SGHDT, CDR2 YYEEEE. As to this clone: Its antigen is currently unknown.

Here the sequenced sample was unstimulated CD4+ T cells sorted from spleen or lymph node cells, taken before intestinal transplant. The chain couples TRBV5-6 to TRBJ2-7, with D hard to call. The clonotype was recovered from a human donor who received an intestinal transplant. CDR3 sequence reads: CASTLNLGLSSYEQYF. The DNA of the CDR3 is TGTGCCAGCACCCTTAACCTAGGTCTTAGCTCCTACGAGCAGTACTTC.